This T cell receptor beta chain is from a study of T-cell reconstitution after alpha-beta-depleted transplantation in children. General study findings and limits: Several hundred expanded graft clones reportedly gave rise to the alpha-beta T cells present about two months after transplant. Recipient T cells and thymic progenitors that survived gave rise to the high TCRbeta diversity observed at day 60 in some patients. After one year, T-cell counts and TCRbeta diversity mostly came from new T cells.

Preparation of the TCRbeta library used unique molecular identifiers. TCRdb independently ran MiXCR on the PCR reads; one entry per CDR3 protein. Of approximately 400,000 distinct CDR3 sequences listed, about 16% are singletons. Germline V gives CDR1 KGHDR, CDR2 SFDVKD. This CDR3 comprises 15 residues. Trimming shortened V by 5 bases and J by 2 bases, and 11 bases separated the two germline ends. For this clonotype: Its antigen is not identified.

The sequence derives from a boy under three years old who had a stem cell transplant for Wiskott-Aldrich syndrome, so the T cells may come from the graft donor. This chain joins TRBV24-1 and TRBJ2-2; possible D gene TRBD2, 5 bases. This material consisted of PBMCs, mostly from graft donor cells, taken 360 days after TCRalphabeta/CD19-depleted stem cell transplant. CDR3 coding DNA: TGTGCCACCAGTGCGGCGGGTACAAACACCGGGGAGCTGTTTTTT. Amino acids: CATSAAGTNTGELFF.